This T cell receptor (beta chain) was captured by sequencing in a study of T-cell memory formation after mild COVID-19. TCRdb re-analysed the 5' RACE reads in MiXCR, keeping a single row per CDR3 protein. The repertoire holds roughly 170,000 distinct CDR3 sequences, with 20% to 25% as singletons. This clonotype turned up a few times. Sequences were obtained from PBMCs or a T cell subset sorted from them (not recorded which). This receptor was obtained from an adult woman who had mild COVID-19 (a few samples of this study predate the infection). Cell type and time point are not known.

Here the CDR3 reads CAWSIGYLGTDTQYF. CDR3 in DNA: TGTGCCTGGAGTATCGGTTATCTGGGCACAGATACGCAGTATTTT. The chain carries TRBV30 and TRBJ2-3; no firm D call. V was clipped by 2 bases and J by 1 base, with 13 bases between them. The V gene's germline CDR1 is GTSNPN and CDR2 SVGIG (reference sequence). This CDR3 has 15 amino acids.